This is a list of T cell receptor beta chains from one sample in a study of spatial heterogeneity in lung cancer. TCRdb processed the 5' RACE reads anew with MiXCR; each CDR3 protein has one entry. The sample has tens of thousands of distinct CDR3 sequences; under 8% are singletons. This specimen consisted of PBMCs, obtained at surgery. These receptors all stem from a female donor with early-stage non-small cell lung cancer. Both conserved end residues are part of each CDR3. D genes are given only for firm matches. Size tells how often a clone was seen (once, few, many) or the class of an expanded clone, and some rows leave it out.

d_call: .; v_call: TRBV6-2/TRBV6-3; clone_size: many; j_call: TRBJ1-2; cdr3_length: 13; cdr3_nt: TGTGCCAGCAGTCCAACGGACGGCCTTGGCTACACCTTC; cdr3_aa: CASSPTDGLGYTF
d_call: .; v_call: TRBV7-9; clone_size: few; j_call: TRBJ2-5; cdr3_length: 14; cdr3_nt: TGTGCCAGCCGACGGGGACCTGGGGAAGAGACCCAGTACTTC; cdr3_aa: CASRRGPGEETQYF
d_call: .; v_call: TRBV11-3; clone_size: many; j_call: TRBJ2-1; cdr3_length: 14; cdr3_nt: TGTGCCAGCAGCCTCTCGGGTGCCTACAATGAGCAGTTCTTC; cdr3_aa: CASSLSGAYNEQFF
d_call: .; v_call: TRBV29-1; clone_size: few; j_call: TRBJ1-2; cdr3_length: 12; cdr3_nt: TGCAGCGTTGGAGGAGCGGCTGGCGGCTACACCTTC; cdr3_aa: CSVGGAAGGYTF
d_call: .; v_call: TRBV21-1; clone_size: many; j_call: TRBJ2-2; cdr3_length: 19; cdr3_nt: TGTGCCAGCAGCAAATCGTTATACCGGGACAGGGTTGCCACCGGGGAGCTGTTTTTT; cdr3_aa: CASSKSLYRDRVATGELFF
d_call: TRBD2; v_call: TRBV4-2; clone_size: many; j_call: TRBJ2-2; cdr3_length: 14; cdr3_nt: TGTGCCAGCAGCCAAGCGCGACTAGCGGGGGAGCTGTTTTTT; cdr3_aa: CASSQARLAGELFF
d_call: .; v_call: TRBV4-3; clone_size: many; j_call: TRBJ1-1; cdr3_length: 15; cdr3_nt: TGCGCCAGCAGCCAAGAACTCAGTTCGGACACTGAAGCTTTCTTT; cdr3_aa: CASSQELSSDTEAFF
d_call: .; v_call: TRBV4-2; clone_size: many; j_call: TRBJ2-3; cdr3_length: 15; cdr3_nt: TGTGCCAGCACCCAGACCCCGCGGAGCACAGATACGCAGTATTTT; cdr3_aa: CASTQTPRSTDTQYF
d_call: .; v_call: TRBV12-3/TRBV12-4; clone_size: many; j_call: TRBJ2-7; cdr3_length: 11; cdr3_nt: TGTGCCAGCAGTTCCCTCTACGAGCAGTACTTC; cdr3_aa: CASSSLYEQYF
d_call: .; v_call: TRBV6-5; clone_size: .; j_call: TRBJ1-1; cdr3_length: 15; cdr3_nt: TGTGCCAGCATAGCCCCCCCCGGACGGCGGACTGAAGCTTTCTTT; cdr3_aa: CASIAPPGRRTEAFF
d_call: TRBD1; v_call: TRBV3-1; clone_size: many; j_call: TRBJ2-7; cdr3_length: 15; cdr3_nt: TGTGCCAGCAGCCCTAACCTGGGACAGTCTTACGAGCAGTACTTC; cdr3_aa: CASSPNLGQSYEQYF
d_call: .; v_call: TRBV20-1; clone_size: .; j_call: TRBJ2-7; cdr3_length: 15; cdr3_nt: TGCAGTGCCCCCATGCCGCGGGGCCCCCAGAGTGGGCAGTACTTC; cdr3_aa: CSAPMPRGPQSGQYF
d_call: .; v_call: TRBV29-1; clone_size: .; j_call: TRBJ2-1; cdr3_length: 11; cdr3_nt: TGCAGCGTTGAAGTGGCCAATGAGCAGTTCTTC; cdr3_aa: CSVEVANEQFF
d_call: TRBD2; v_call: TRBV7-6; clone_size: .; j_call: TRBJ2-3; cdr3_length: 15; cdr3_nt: TGTGCCAGCAGCTATGCGGGAGGTCGGACAGATACGCAGTATTTT; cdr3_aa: CASSYAGGRTDTQYF
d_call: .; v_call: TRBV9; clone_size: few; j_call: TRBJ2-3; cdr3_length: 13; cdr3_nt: TGTGCCAGCAGCGTAGACTTTCGGGATACGCAGTATTTT; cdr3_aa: CASSVDFRDTQYF
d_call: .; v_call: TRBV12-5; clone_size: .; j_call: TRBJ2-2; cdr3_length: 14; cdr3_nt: TGTGCTAGTGGCCAGGACTTAAACACCGGGGAGCTGTTTTTT; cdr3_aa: CASGQDLNTGELFF
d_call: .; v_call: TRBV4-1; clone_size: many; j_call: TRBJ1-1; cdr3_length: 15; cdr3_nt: TGCGCCAGCAGCCGAAATTTCCCCGGTCGGACTGAAGCTTTCTTT; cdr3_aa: CASSRNFPGRTEAFF
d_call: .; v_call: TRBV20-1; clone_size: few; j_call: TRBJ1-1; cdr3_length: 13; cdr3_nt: TGCAGTGCTAGGAAACAGGGCGGCACTGAAGCTTTCTTT; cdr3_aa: CSARKQGGTEAFF
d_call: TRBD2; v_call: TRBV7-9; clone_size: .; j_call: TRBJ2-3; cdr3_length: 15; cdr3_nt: TGTGCCAGCAGCCCCGCGGGGGGACTCGCAGATACGCAGTATTTT; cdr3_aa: CASSPAGGLADTQYF
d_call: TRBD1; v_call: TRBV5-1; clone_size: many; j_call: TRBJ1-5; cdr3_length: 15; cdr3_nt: TGCGCCAGCAGCCCCGGACAGGGCTGGAATCAGCCCCAGCATTTT; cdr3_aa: CASSPGQGWNQPQHF
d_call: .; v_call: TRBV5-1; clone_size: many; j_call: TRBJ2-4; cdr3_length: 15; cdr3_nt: TGCGCCAGCAGTCCCCGGGGGTCCATGGGAAACATTCAGTACTTC; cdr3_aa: CASSPRGSMGNIQYF
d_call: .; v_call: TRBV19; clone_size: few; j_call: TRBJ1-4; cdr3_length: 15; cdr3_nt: TGTGCCAGTACCCCCGGCCCGGAGCTTTATGAAAAACTGTTTTTT; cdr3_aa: CASTPGPELYEKLFF
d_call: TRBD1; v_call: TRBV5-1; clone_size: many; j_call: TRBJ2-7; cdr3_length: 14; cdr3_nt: TGCGCCAGCAGCGTGGGACAGGGGGCCGGGGAGCAGTACTTC; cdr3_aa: CASSVGQGAGEQYF
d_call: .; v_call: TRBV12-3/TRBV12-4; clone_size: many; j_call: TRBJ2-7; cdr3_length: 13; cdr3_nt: TGTGCCAGCAGTTTTTTGCCATTCTACGAGCAGTACTTC; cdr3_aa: CASSFLPFYEQYF
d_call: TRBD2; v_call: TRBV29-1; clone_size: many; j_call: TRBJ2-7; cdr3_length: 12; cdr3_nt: TGCAGCGTTGAAGCACGGGAGGGCGAGCAGTACTTC; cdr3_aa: CSVEAREGEQYF
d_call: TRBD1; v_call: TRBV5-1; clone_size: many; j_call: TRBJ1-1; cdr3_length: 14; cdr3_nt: TGCGCCAGCAGCTTGGCAGGGGGAGGCACTGAAGCTTTCTTT; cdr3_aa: CASSLAGGGTEAFF
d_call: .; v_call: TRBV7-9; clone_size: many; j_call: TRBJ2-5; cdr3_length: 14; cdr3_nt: TGTGCCAGCAGCTTAGCCACACTGGAAGAGACCCAGTACTTC; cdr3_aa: CASSLATLEETQYF
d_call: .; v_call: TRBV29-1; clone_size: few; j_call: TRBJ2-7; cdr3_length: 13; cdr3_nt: TGCAGCACAACCTCGGACGTATCCTACGAGCAGTACTTC; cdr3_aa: CSTTSDVSYEQYF
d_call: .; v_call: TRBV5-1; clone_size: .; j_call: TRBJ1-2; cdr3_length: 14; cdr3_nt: TGCGCCAGCAAAGCCGAGGACGGATTATATGGCTACACCTTC; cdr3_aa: CASKAEDGLYGYTF
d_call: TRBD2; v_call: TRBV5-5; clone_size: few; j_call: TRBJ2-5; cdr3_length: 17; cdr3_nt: TGTGCCAGCAGCTTCAGACTAGCGGGAGGGGCGGAGGAGACCCAGTACTTC; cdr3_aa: CASSFRLAGGAEETQYF
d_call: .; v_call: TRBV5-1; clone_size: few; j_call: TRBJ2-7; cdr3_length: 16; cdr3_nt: TGCGCCAGCAGCCCCCGGCCGGGGCGGAACTCCTACGAGCAGTACTTC; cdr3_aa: CASSPRPGRNSYEQYF
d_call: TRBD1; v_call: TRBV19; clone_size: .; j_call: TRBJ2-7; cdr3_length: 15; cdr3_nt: TGTGCCAGTAGTCCGATCCTCAGGGGGCTCTACGAGCAGTACTTC; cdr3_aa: CASSPILRGLYEQYF
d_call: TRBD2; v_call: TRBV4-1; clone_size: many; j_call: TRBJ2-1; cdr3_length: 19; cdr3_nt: TGCGCCAGCAGCCAAGGAGGCGGGAGGGTCACTAGGTCCTACAATGAGCAGTTCTTC; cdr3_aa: CASSQGGGRVTRSYNEQFF
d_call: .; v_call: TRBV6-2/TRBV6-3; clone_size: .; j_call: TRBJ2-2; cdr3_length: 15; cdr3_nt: TGTGCCAGCACCGTGGCGGGGGCCAACACCGGGGAGCTGTTTTTT; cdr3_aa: CASTVAGANTGELFF
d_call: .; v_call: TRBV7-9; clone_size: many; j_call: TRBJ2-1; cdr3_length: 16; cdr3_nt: TGTGCCAGCAGCTTAGTGAGGGGGTCCTCCTACAATGAGCAGTTCTTC; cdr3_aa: CASSLVRGSSYNEQFF
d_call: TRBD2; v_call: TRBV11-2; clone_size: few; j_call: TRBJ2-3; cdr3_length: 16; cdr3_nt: TGTGCCAGCAGCCTTACTAGCGGGGGGGCCCCAGATACGCAGTATTTT; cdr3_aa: CASSLTSGGAPDTQYF
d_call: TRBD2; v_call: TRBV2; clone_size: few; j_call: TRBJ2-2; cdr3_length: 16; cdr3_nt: TGTGCCAGCAGTTTTAGCGGGAGAGGGTACACCGGGGAGCTGTTTTTT; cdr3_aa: CASSFSGRGYTGELFF
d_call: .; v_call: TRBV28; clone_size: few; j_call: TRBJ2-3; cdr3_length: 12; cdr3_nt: TGTGCCAGCAGTGGGGACTCAGATACGCAGTATTTT; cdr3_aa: CASSGDSDTQYF
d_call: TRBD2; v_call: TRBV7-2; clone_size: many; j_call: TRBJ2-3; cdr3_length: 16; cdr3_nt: TGTGCCAGCAGCTTAGAGTCCAGCGGGAGGGCAGATACGCAGTATTTT; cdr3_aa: CASSLESSGRADTQYF
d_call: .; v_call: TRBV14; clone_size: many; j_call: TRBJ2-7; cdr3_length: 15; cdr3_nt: TGTGCCAGCAGCCATCTGTATAACGGTTCCTACGAGCAGTACTTC; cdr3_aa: CASSHLYNGSYEQYF
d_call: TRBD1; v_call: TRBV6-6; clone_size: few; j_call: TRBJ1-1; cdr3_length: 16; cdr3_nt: TGTGCCAGCAGCCGAAGTATACAGGGGTCGAACACTGAAGCTTTCTTT; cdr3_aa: CASSRSIQGSNTEAFF
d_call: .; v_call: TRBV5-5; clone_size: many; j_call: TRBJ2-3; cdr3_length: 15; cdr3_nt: TGTGCCAGCAGCTTAAACAGGGTGTCCACAGATACGCAGTATTTT; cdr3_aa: CASSLNRVSTDTQYF
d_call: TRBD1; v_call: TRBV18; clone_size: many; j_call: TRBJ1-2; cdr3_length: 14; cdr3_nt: TGTGCCAGCTCACCGGGACAGACCGAGTATGGCTACACCTTC; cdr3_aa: CASSPGQTEYGYTF
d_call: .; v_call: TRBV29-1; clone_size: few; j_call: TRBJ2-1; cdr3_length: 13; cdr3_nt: TGCAGCGCAGACTCGAATACTTACAATGAGCAGTTCTTC; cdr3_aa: CSADSNTYNEQFF
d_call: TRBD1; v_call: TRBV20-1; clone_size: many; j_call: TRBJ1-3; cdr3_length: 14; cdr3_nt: TGCAGTGCTGAAAGCCGGGACAGGGCTAACACCATATATTTT; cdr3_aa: CSAESRDRANTIYF